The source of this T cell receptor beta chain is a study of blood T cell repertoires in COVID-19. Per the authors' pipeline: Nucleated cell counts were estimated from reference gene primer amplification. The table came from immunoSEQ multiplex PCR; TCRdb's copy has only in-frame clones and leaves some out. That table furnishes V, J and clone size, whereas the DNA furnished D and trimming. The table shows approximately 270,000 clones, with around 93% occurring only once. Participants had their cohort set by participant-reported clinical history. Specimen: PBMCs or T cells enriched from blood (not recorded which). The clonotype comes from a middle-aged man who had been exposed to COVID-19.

The CDR3 region has the DNA TGTGCCAGCAGTCGCGGACAGGGGGCGTACAATGAGCAGTTCTTC. It encodes CASSRGQGAYNEQFF. The V and J genes are TRBV2 and TRBJ2-1; 11 bases fit TRBD1. CDR1 is SNHLY, CDR2 FYNNEI, per germline. CDR3 length: 15 residues. The V and J ends lost 5 bases and 4 bases, in that order; junction bases with no gene match: 4.